Sequencing of this TCR beta chain was carried out in a study of blood T cell repertoires in COVID-19. As for the study in general: Italy, Spain and the United States were the sources of the convalescent and acute COVID-19 samples. From T cells, B-cell-depleted T cells, or PBMCs came the material, which was cDNA or gDNA.

Patients of the Seattle cohort, enrolled during active infection, were followed longitudinally. The germline V gene encodes CDR1 SGHNT and CDR2 YENEEA. V dropped 5 bases and J dropped 10 bases, with 12 bases sitting between them. The CDR3 sequence is 13 residues long. Original methodology: Cell counts per sample came from amplifying reference gene primers. Only in-frame clones appear in the TCRdb table, and some are missing; sequencing was by immunoSEQ multiplex PCR. V and J calls and clone size are copied from that table; D and trimming were computed from the DNA. The sample yields about 370,000 clones, roughly 86% seen once. This clone came up once.

This TCR came from a woman under 40 with COVID-19, enrolled during active disease. The J gene is TRBJ1-6, the V gene TRBV11-3; unclear D gene. Material: peripheral blood. CDR3 residues: CASSRRVGSPLHF. The CDR3, as DNA: TGTGCCAGCAGCCGCCGGGTCGGCTCACCCCTCCACTTT.